Following are 25 T cell receptor beta chains from one sample sequenced in a study of T cells in Graves' hyperthyroidism and ophthalmopathy. Amplification targeted TCR beta CDR3 regions from RNA transcripts. HTBI primers drove first-round RT-PCR of the TCR CDR3. TCRdb reanalysed the multiplex PCR reads using MiXCR and keeps one entry per CDR3 protein. The sample has about 380,000 distinct CDR3 sequences, 13% seen once; the top ten hold around 20%. Sequencing used blood. These TCRs come from a man aged 25 to 45 with Graves' hyperthyroidism that later progressed to Graves' ophthalmopathy.

This clonotype has at least ten counts. The CDR3 sequence is CASGPYEQYF. In nucleotides, the CDR3 is TGTGCCAGCGGACCCTACGAGCAGTACTTC. This rearrangement joins TRBV6-1 to TRBJ2-7, with D uncertain. CDR1 is MNHNS, CDR2 SASEGT, per germline. This CDR3 is 10 amino acids long. V lost 8 bases to trimming and J lost 2 bases, with 4 bases between them.

The chain joins TRBV18 to TRBJ2-5; unclear D gene. Germline CDR1 KGHSH, CDR2 LQKENI. The CDR3 runs to 14 residues. The V end lost 0 bases, the J end lost 2 bases, and 7 bases lay between the germline ends. CDR3 sequence (DNA): TGTGCCAGCTCACCACCGTTAGGTCAAGAGACCCAGTACTTC. Translation: CASSPPLGQETQYF.

The chain links TRBV9 to TRBJ2-5; TRBD1 matches 8 bases. CDR1 SGDLS and CDR2 YYNGEE come from the germline V gene. This CDR3 is built from 20 residues. Trimming at V came to 2 bases and at J to 5 bases, leaving 23 bases not matched to a gene. DNA for the CDR3: TGTGCCAGCAGCGTCCAGACAGGGGCGGCCATGGACAGTGTCCGGGAGACCCAGTACTTC. As protein: CASSVQTGAAMDSVRETQYF.

In this sample, this clonotype turned up many times. The CDR3 nucleotides are TGTGCCAGCAGCTGGGACAGGGGTCCCTATGGCTACACCTTC. Protein product: CASSWDRGPYGYTF. J is TRBJ1-2 and V is TRBV7-2; 10 bases map to TRBD1. This CDR3 is built from 14 residues. Unmatched junction bases numbered 3, after V lost 4 bases and J lost 4 bases. From germline, CDR1 is SGHTA and CDR2 FQGNSA. The whole variable domain, remainder taken from reference TRBV7-2 and TRBJ1-2, is GAGVSQSPSNKVTEKGKDVELRCDPISGHTALYWYRQSLGQGLEFLIYFQGNSAPDKSGLPSDRFSAERTGGSVSTLTIQRTQQEDSAVYLCASSWDRGPYGYTFGSGTRLTVV.

At least ten counts were recorded for this clonotype. The J gene is TRBJ2-7, the V gene TRBV2; the match to TRBD2 covers 10 bases. Germline V gives CDR1 SNHLY, CDR2 FYNNEI. V gave up 7 bases and J gave up 7 bases; unmatched junction bases: 16. The CDR3 runs to 16 residues. The DNA of the CDR3 is TGTGCCAGCACCCCCAGGGAAACTAGCGGGGACCTTGAGCAGTACTTC. Translation: CASTPRETSGDLEQYF.

This clonotype turned up a few times. A much larger clone lies a single base off, so this may be a read error. Here the CDR3 omits its conserved ending phenylalanine or tryptophan, so a read error is the likely source. This chain links TRBV6-5 with TRBJ2-1; 8 nucleotides match TRBD2. The germline gives CDR1 MNHEY, CDR2 SVGAGI. The CDR3 is 17 residues long. J gave up 2 bases and V 2 bases, and 8 bases lay outside the gene matches. Here the CDR3 reads CASSYLREGPTYNEQFS. CDR3 nucleotides: TGTGCCAGCAGTTACCTCCGGGAGGGCCCGACCTACAATGAGCAGTTCTCC.

A few counts support this clonotype. V gene TRBV20-1 combines with J gene TRBJ1-3, with TRBD1 as a possible D gene (5 bases). Germline loops: CDR1 DFQATT, CDR2 SNEGSKA (reference sequence). The CDR3 has 14 residues. V shed 3 bases and J shed 0 bases, with 9 bases lying between them. The CDR3 sequence is CSARDKFSGNTIYF. The CDR3 DNA follows: TGCAGTGCTAGGGACAAATTCTCTGGAAACACCATATATTTT.

This clonotype was seen more than once but under ten times. CDR3 amino acids: CASSQEEVREQYF. The CDR3, as DNA: TGTGCCAGCAGCCAAGAGGAAGTGAGGGAGCAGTACTTC. The V gene is TRBV4-2, the J gene TRBJ2-7; D remains ambiguous. The CDR3 has 13 residues. Germline V gene data show CDR1 as LGHNA and CDR2 as YNFKEQ. Trimming removed 0 bases at V and 7 bases at J, with 10 bases between.

The chain employs TRBV4-1 and TRBJ1-3; TRBD1 aligns across 8 bases. The germline V gene has CDR1 MGHRA and CDR2 YSYEKL. The CDR3 totals 15 residues. The J segment lost 2 bases and the V segment lost 1 base, leaving 1 base of the junction unmatched. CDR3 sequence: CASSQGTGPGNTIYF. The CDR3 DNA sequence: TGCGCCAGCAGCCAAGGGACAGGGCCTGGAAACACCATATATTTT.

With respect to this clonotype: The junction and the germline gene differ at one end; a read error may be behind it. The V call is TRBV10-3, the J call TRBJ2-1; TRBD1 matches 10 bases. The CDR3 extends over 18 amino acids. Germline-derived CDR1 and CDR2 are ENHRY and SYGVKD. CDR3 amino acids: CASSHPGQGFRSYNEQFF. The CDR3 nucleotides read TGTGCCAGCAGTCACCCGGGACAGGGGTTTCGCTCCTACAATGAGCAGTTCTTC.

V gene TRBV9 combines with J gene TRBJ1-4; no firm D call. This CDR3 is built from 16 residues. CDR1 and CDR2 (germline): SGDLS, YYNGEE. Trimming took off 0 bases at V and 8 bases at J, with 17 bases between the two ends. This CDR3 reads CASSVGWRSGLEKLFF. The CDR3 bases are TGTGCCAGCAGCGTAGGTTGGAGGTCAGGACTAGAAAAACTGTTTTTT.

This clonotype appeared many times. The chain couples TRBV13 to TRBJ2-7; 8 nucleotides line up with TRBD2. Germline CDR1 and CDR2: PRHDT and FYEKMQ (reference sequence). With V trimmed by 3 bases and J by 4 bases, 2 bases remained unmatched. The CDR3 covers 13 residues. The CDR3 spells CASSFSGAYEQYF. DNA of the CDR3: TGTGCCAGCAGCTTTAGCGGGGCGTACGAGCAGTACTTC.

This clonotype was seen at least ten times. The CDR3 DNA is TGCAGTGCTAGTGCCAGCCCCTACGAGCAGTACTTC. Its protein is CSASASPYEQYF. This chain connects TRBV20-1 to TRBJ2-7; D remains unclear. CDR3 length equals 12 residues. CDR1 and CDR2 (germline): DFQATT, SNEGSKA (reference sequence). The ends were cut back, 3 bases at V and 2 bases at J, with 8 bases in the middle.

The chain is built from TRBV6-5 and TRBJ1-2; D may be TRBD1 (6 bases). Germline CDR1 and CDR2: MNHEY and SVGAGI. With 2 bases removed from V and 4 bases from J, the gap between germline ends came to 11 bases. The CDR3 sequence is 14 residues long. CDR3 DNA: TGTGCCAGCAGTTACAGACAGGTTTCCTATGGCTACACCTTC. As protein: CASSYRQVSYGYTF.

V gene TRBV20-1 combines with J gene TRBJ1-5; unclear D gene. The CDR3 loop spans 12 amino acids. Looked up from germline, CDR1 is DFQATT and CDR2 is SNEGSKA (reference sequence). V lost 7 bases and J 0 bases, leaving 7 bases between the germline ends. CDR3 nucleotide sequence: TGCAGTGGACGAGATAGCAATCAGCCCCAGCATTTT. It encodes CSGRDSNQPQHF.

This clonotype was recorded at least ten times. CDR3 sequence reads: CASSFYQGGTEAFF. The CDR3 DNA reads as TGTGCCAGCAGCTTTTATCAGGGCGGCACTGAAGCTTTCTTT. The rearrangement joins TRBV7-9 to TRBJ1-1, with D perhaps matching TRBD1 (5 bases). The germline CDR1 and CDR2 sequences are SEHNR and FQNEAQ (reference sequence). The CDR3 contains 14 residues. Trimming pared 3 bases from V and 4 bases from J, leaving 12 bases between.

V and J are TRBV5-1 and TRBJ2-3; D is perhaps TRBD2 (6 bases). The CDR3 spans 16 residues. Per germline, CDR1 SGHRS and CDR2 YFSETQ. Trimming shortened V by 0 bases and J by 0 bases, and 11 bases separated the two germline ends. The CDR3 loop is CASSLGAGWSTDTQYF. The CDR3 DNA sequence: TGCGCCAGCAGCTTGGGGGCGGGATGGAGCACAGATACGCAGTATTTT.

The chain uses TRBV6-1 and TRBJ2-3; 7 positions agree with TRBD1. The germline V gene has CDR1 MNHNS and CDR2 SASEGT. Losses at the gene ends were 5 bases for V and 0 bases for J; bases not matched to a gene: 5. The CDR3 extends over 15 amino acids. The CDR3 bases are TGTGCCAGCAGTTCAGGGACAGCTAGCACAGATACGCAGTATTTT. Its translation is CASSSGTASTDTQYF.

This clonotype was picked up many times. The CDR3 DNA sequence: TGTGCCAGCAGCGATCCCGGGACAGGCATCTATGGCTACACCTTC. Amino acids: CASSDPGTGIYGYTF. This chain uses TRBV6-2 or TRBV6-3 with TRBJ1-2; TRBD1 matches at 8 bases. CDR3 length: 15 amino acids. Germline CDR1 and CDR2: MNHEY and SVGEGT. Germline trimming cut 6 bases from V and 4 bases from J; bases unmatched to any gene: 10.

V and J are TRBV12-3 or TRBV12-4 and TRBJ2-7; no clear D. The CDR3 consists of 14 residues. V lost 1 base, J lost 0 bases, and 7 bases lay in between. CDR3 amino acids: CASSLGVYSYEQYF. The CDR3 DNA reads as TGTGCCAGCAGTTTAGGGGTTTACTCCTACGAGCAGTACTTC.

This sequence joins TRBV5-1 and TRBJ2-3; TRBD1 agrees at 8 bases. This CDR3 is 15 amino acids long. The J segment lost 3 bases and the V segment lost 4 bases, leaving 7 bases of the junction unmatched. Germline CDR1 SGHRS, CDR2 YFSETQ. Here the CDR3 DNA reads TGCGCCAGCAGCAAGCAGGGGGCGCGAACAGATACGCAGTATTTT. It codes for CASSKQGARTDTQYF.

In this sample, this clonotype turned up a few times. The gene calls are TRBV9 and TRBJ2-1; 12 bases map to TRBD2. V lost 3 bases and J lost 2; bases outside the gene matches: 3. Per germline, CDR1 SGDLS and CDR2 YYNGEE. The CDR3 loop spans 16 amino acids. The CDR3 is CASSGASGGAYNEQFF. CDR3 DNA: TGTGCCAGCAGCGGGGCTAGCGGGGGGGCCTACAATGAGCAGTTCTTC.

This clonotype has ten or more counts. The V call is TRBV20-1, the J call TRBJ1-1, with D perhaps matching TRBD1 (6 bases). V was cut by 1 base and J by 0 bases, with 9 bases left in between. Looked up from germline, CDR1 is DFQATT and CDR2 is SNEGSKA (reference sequence). The CDR3 has 14 residues. The CDR3, as DNA: TGCAGTGCTAGAGTGGGGGGCCTGAACACTGAAGCTTTCTTT. Translating gives CSARVGGLNTEAFF.

This clonotype was counted only a few times. The chain combines TRBV6-5 with TRBJ1-2; no clear D. V was trimmed by 0 bases and J by 8 bases, leaving 13 bases between them. Germline CDR1 is MNHEY and CDR2 is SVGAGI. The CDR3 runs 14 residues. CDR3 DNA: TGTGCCAGCAGTTACTCTACATTACGAGGAGGCTACACCTTC. It codes for CASSYSTLRGGYTF.

By proportion, this clonotype is medium-sized. The CDR3 DNA follows: TGTGCCAGCAGCTGGACTCAAAACTCCTACGAGCAGTACTTC. This translates into CASSWTQNSYEQYF. This chain joins TRBV2 and TRBJ2-7, with D maybe TRBD2 (5 bases). This CDR3 has 14 residues. Per germline, CDR1 SNHLY and CDR2 FYNNEI. The V gene lost 6 bases and the J gene lost 0 bases, with 12 bases spanning the gap.